This T cell receptor (beta chain) was found in a study of cytomegalovirus exposure and HLA in healthy donors listed by TCRdb under 2017. General notes on the study: The 666 repertoires of the first cohort and the roughly 110 validation repertoires were produced on the same platform, according to a later analysis. The aim of the study was to test whether cataloging public T cell receptors could identify signatures of past pathogen exposure. In addition to the first cohort of 666 subjects, a separate validation cohort of approximately 130 different subjects was used. High-throughput TCR immunosequencing, statistical association of individual TCRs with disease status, and machine learning were combined to predict cytomegalovirus infection status. Findings and caveats that apply to the study as a whole: In a later analysis, TCRs clustered in the first cohort were found to also tend to co-occur in the roughly 120 validation repertoires, with approximately 95% of cluster scores above 0. In vitro tests confirmed that three of the cytomegalovirus-associated TCR beta chains recognize cytomegalovirus antigens. It was suggested by the authors that the approach could potentially be generalized to other disease states and immunological phenotypes. In the study, 150 to 200 TCR beta chains were listed as associated with cytomegalovirus. In both the original and validation cohorts, the classifier was reported to diagnose cytomegalovirus status with high specificity and sensitivity. While some public TCRs were present in many individuals, most TCR sequences turned up only very rarely across donors. The validation cohort had no HLA typing available for a later analysis, so co-occurrence within that cohort was assessed over all 120 or so repertoires.

The donors belonged to the validation cohort of about 110 subjects, which was separate from the approximately 660-subject first cohort. Turning to this clone: There is no known antigen for this receptor. Base qualities are missing; no much larger clone stands one base away.

CDR1 and CDR2 are drawn from the germline V gene: SGHTA, FQGNSA. The CDR3 holds 14 amino acids from the cysteine to the phenylalanine. Solely the CDR3 DNA is kept, with 42 bases framed from the first base. Trimming at the junction amounts to 5 bases on V and 5 bases on J, and the germline ends lie 16 bases apart. The method behind the library was the immunoSEQ multiplex PCR assay. Concerning the study's data processing: A statistical classification framework was built to diagnose cytomegalovirus status from the catalog of TCR beta chain sequences. TCRdb took this table from immuneACCESS and kept in-frame rearrangements with V and J called. Such tables lack part of the clones; where checked against another copy, unresolved V genes explain under half of the gap, and the rest is unexplained. The DNA was the basis for D and trimming; V, J and clone size are from that table. This sample is represented by more than 130,000 clones; around 88% of them were singletons. The top ten constitute approximately 8% of the sample.

This TCR came from a young woman in good health and CMV-seropositive. The rearranged segments are TRBV7-2 and TRBJ2-7; TRBD1 is a weak D gene call, 6 bases matching. The material sequenced was PBMCs. Read as DNA, the sequence is TGTGCCAGCAGCCTCAGACAGGCCCGGGACGAGCAGTACTTC. This codes for CASSLRQARDEQYF. Here the CDR3 is joined to the reference TRBV7-2 and TRBJ2-7 genes, and the full variable domain is: GAGVSQSPSNKVTEKGKDVELRCDPISGHTALYWYRQSLGQGLEFLIYFQGNSAPDKSGLPSDRFSAERTGGSVSTLTIQRTQQEDSAVYLCASSLRQARDEQYFGPGTRLTVT.